A selection of T cell receptor beta chains follows, all from one sample in a study of blood T cells in healthy people across ages. One entry per CDR3 protein, called by TCRdb with MiXCR from the 5' RACE reads. The sample includes about 970,000 distinct CDR3 sequences, 51% of them seen just once. The sequenced material came from blood. The source is a woman in her fifties or sixties in good health. Both conserved end residues are part of each CDR3. The order of the fields is clone size, J gene, V gene, D gene, CDR3 DNA, CDR3 protein. The D gene is left open where the match is weak. The size field is filled for only some rows; it gives once, few, many or a size class.

>few|TRBJ2-7|TRBV28|NA
TGTGCCAGCCGGGGGACCGCGAGCTCCTACGAGCAGTACTTC
CASRGTASSYEQYF
>NA|TRBJ1-1|TRBV4-1|NA
TGCGCCAGCAGCCAAGAACGGGGGCCAAACACTGAAGCTTTCTTT
CASSQERGPNTEAFF
>few|TRBJ1-2|TRBV7-9|NA
TGTGCCAGCAGTTGGCAATCCGGGTCTTACTATGGCTACACCTTC
CASSWQSGSYYGYTF
>once|TRBJ2-1|TRBV18|NA
TGTGCCAGCTCACCGGGTTGGGGGCTACGTGTCGGTGAGCAGTTCTTC
CASSPGWGLRVGEQFF
>many|TRBJ2-7|TRBV6-6|NA
TGTGCCAGCACCGCGGGACGCTTCACCTACGAGCAGTACTTC
CASTAGRFTYEQYF
>NA|TRBJ2-5|TRBV5-1|NA
TGCGCCAGCAGTCACAGGGTCTGGGAGACCCAGTACTTC
CASSHRVWETQYF
>NA|TRBJ2-5|TRBV11-3|NA
TGTGCCATCCCCATGCTTAGCCGGCTCAATGAGCAGTACTTC
CAIPMLSRLNEQYF
>once|TRBJ1-2|TRBV20-1|NA
TGCAGTGCCAGGGGAGGAGGTTCTAACTATGGCTACACCTTC
CSARGGGSNYGYTF
>NA|TRBJ2-2|TRBV5-6|NA
TGTGCCAGCACCCTCTGGAGGGTAACCGGGGAGCTGTTTTTT
CASTLWRVTGELFF
>few|TRBJ2-5|TRBV7-2|NA
TGTGCCAGCAGCTTGGGGACGGCCGTTGAGGCCCAGTACTTC
CASSLGTAVEAQYF
>NA|TRBJ2-3|TRBV9|NA
TGTGCCAGCAGCGTCCTCAGTAACGGAATCACAGATACGCAGTATTTT
CASSVLSNGITDTQYF
>few|TRBJ2-4|TRBV4-3|NA
TGCGCCAGCAGCCAAGAGTACGCCAGGGGAAACATTCAGTACTTC
CASSQEYARGNIQYF
>NA|TRBJ2-7|TRBV6-2/TRBV6-3|TRBD1
TGTGCCAGCAGCATACCTTCCAACAGGGGTTTAATGGTCGAGCAGTACTTC
CASSIPSNRGLMVEQYF
>NA|TRBJ2-1|TRBV5-8|NA
TGTGCCAGCAGCTTGCGTTGGGCTAACCCGGCCAATGAGCAGTTCTTC
CASSLRWANPANEQFF
>few|TRBJ2-7|TRBV28|NA
TGTGCCAGCAGTTTATCTTTAGCCCACTACGAGCAGTACTTC
CASSLSLAHYEQYF
>few|TRBJ2-6|TRBV6-5|NA
TGTGCCACCTTCGGGGTTTCTGGGGCCAACGTCCTGACTTTC
CATFGVSGANVLTF
>NA|TRBJ2-3|TRBV10-3|NA
TGTGCCACCGGGTGGGGTGGGGCAGATACGCAGTATTTT
CATGWGGADTQYF
>NA|TRBJ2-3|TRBV27|TRBD2
TGTGCCAGCAGTCGAGCGGGAGGCTACACAGATACGCAGTATTTT
CASSRAGGYTDTQYF
>few|TRBJ1-4|TRBV2|NA
TGTGCCAGCAATACGCGGGGCGCGGCGAATGAAAAACTGTTTTTT
CASNTRGAANEKLFF
>NA|TRBJ2-1|TRBV7-9|NA
TGTGCCAGCAGCTTAGCGGGGGCCTTCAGCGGGATCGTGGATGAGCAGTTCTTC
CASSLAGAFSGIVDEQFF
>few|TRBJ2-1|TRBV4-2|NA
TGTGCCAGCAGCCAAGATGTGCGGGTGGGCTCCTACAATGAGCAGTTCTTC
CASSQDVRVGSYNEQFF
>NA|TRBJ2-2|TRBV28|NA
TGTGCCAGCAGACCCTTCGCAGGGTTGGGCGGGGAGCTGTTTTTT
CASRPFAGLGGELFF
>NA|TRBJ2-3|TRBV9|TRBD2
TGTGCCAGCAGCGTGAAAGCAGCGGGAGGGGGCACAGATACGCAGTATTTT
CASSVKAAGGGTDTQYF
>few|TRBJ2-2|TRBV5-6|NA
TGTGCCAGCAGCTTGGGAGGGTGGACCGGGGAGCTGTTTTTT
CASSLGGWTGELFF
>NA|TRBJ1-2|TRBV28|TRBD1
TGTGCCAGCAAGCCGGGACAGATGTCTCGGGGCTACACCTTC
CASKPGQMSRGYTF
>NA|TRBJ2-3|TRBV6-5|NA
TGTGCCAGCAAGGCGGGATTCGCCACAGATACGCAGTATTTT
CASKAGFATDTQYF
>NA|TRBJ1-2|TRBV10-3|NA
TGTGCCATCACCCCCGGGGACTATGGCTACACCTTC
CAITPGDYGYTF
>NA|TRBJ2-7|TRBV7-2|NA
TGTGCCAGCAGCTTACTAGCACCCAGGGCCGAGCAGTACTTC
CASSLLAPRAEQYF
>once|TRBJ2-1|TRBV25-1|TRBD2
TGTGCCAGCAGTGAAGGGACTACCGAGTTCTTC
CASSEGTTEFF
>NA|TRBJ2-5|TRBV9|NA
TGTGCCAGCAGCGGAGCCGACCAAGAGACCCAGTACTTC
CASSGADQETQYF
>once|TRBJ2-5|TRBV20-1|NA
TGCAGTGCTAGCCCCCTCGACACGTATCAAGAGACCCAGTACTTC
CSASPLDTYQETQYF
>few|TRBJ2-5|TRBV20-1|NA
TGCAGTGCTAGTGTAGGGGAAGAGACCCAGTACTTC
CSASVGEETQYF
>NA|TRBJ2-3|TRBV18|NA
TGTGCCAGCTCACCACTCTCGGGGCGGGACTGCAGCCCAGATACGCAGTATTTT
CASSPLSGRDCSPDTQYF
>few|TRBJ2-3|TRBV2|TRBD2
TGTGCCAGCGCCGGGGAGGGGTCAGATACGCAGTATTTT
CASAGEGSDTQYF
>NA|TRBJ2-3|TRBV15|TRBD2
TGTGCCACCAGCAGAGAAATAGCGGGAGTTTTAGATACGCAGTATTTT
CATSREIAGVLDTQYF
>NA|TRBJ1-2|TRBV12-3/TRBV12-4|NA
TGTGCCAGCAGTCCTCGGACGCGGAGAGGAAATGGCTACACCTTC
CASSPRTRRGNGYTF
>few|TRBJ2-5|TRBV10-3|NA
TGTGCCATCAGTGACCCCTACAGGGACACCCAAGAGACCCAGTACTTC
CAISDPYRDTQETQYF
>NA|TRBJ2-5|TRBV24-1|NA
TGTGCCACCAGTGATTTAGATTCAGTTTCGGAGACCCAGTACTTC
CATSDLDSVSETQYF
>NA|TRBJ1-6|TRBV27|NA
TGTGCCAGCAGTCAAGTAGTGCTTAATTCACCCCTCCACTTT
CASSQVVLNSPLHF
>NA|TRBJ1-5|TRBV27|TRBD1
TGTGCCAGCAGTGGGAAGACAGGGCTGAATCAGCCCCAGCATTTT
CASSGKTGLNQPQHF
>many|TRBJ2-7|TRBV15|TRBD1
TGTGCCACCAGCAGCAAGGGACAGGATTCTTCTAACGAGCAGTACTTC
CATSSKGQDSSNEQYF
>few|TRBJ1-2|TRBV14|NA
TGTGCCAGCAGCCAAGTACCTGCTAACTATGGCTACACCTTC
CASSQVPANYGYTF
>NA|TRBJ1-5|TRBV30|NA
TGTGCCTGGAGTGTAGGATTGGGCGTTGGGAGGCAGCCCCAGCATTTT
CAWSVGLGVGRQPQHF
>NA|TRBJ2-7|TRBV24-1|NA
TGTGCCACCAGGGGGGCAGTGGACAATGAGCAGTACTTC
CATRGAVDNEQYF
>few|TRBJ2-5|TRBV5-1|NA
TGCGCCAGCCAACCCGATGGGGGCGTCTTGTGGACCCAGTACTTC
CASQPDGGVLWTQYF
>NA|TRBJ2-3|TRBV4-1|TRBD2
TGCGCCAGCAGCCAAGAGCGACTCGAGGGACTAAACCTAGCGAGACCATTTAGCACAGATACGCAGTATTTT
CASSQERLEGLNLARPFSTDTQYF
>NA|TRBJ2-3|TRBV20-1|NA
TGCAGTGCCCCGTATTGGGCCGGCACAGATACGCAGTATTTT
CSAPYWAGTDTQYF
>few|TRBJ1-2|TRBV10-3|NA
TGTGCCATCAGTGAGTCTGGGGGCGGAACTTTTTATGGCTACACCTTC
CAISESGGGTFYGYTF
>NA|TRBJ2-3|TRBV25-1|NA
TGTGCCAGCAGTGTCCAGGGGATAGATACGCAGTATTTT
CASSVQGIDTQYF
>few|TRBJ2-5|TRBV7-2|NA
TGTGCCAGCAGCCCTAACGGGCTCGAAGAGACCCAGTACTTC
CASSPNGLEETQYF
>NA|TRBJ2-7|TRBV29-1|TRBD1
TGCAGCGTTGAAAAGCCCGGGACAGGGTCCTACAATGAGCAGTACTTC
CSVEKPGTGSYNEQYF
>NA|TRBJ2-2|TRBV13|NA
TGTGCCAGCAGCCCTTCCGGGACAAGAACCGGGGAGCTGTTTTTT
CASSPSGTRTGELFF
>NA|TRBJ1-5|TRBV20-1|NA
TGCAGTGCTAGTCCCAGGATCAATCAGCCCCAGCATTTT
CSASPRINQPQHF
>few|TRBJ2-7|TRBV15|NA
TGTGCCACCAGCACCGGACTTCAGTACGAGCAGTACTTC
CATSTGLQYEQYF
>NA|TRBJ2-7|TRBV29-1|NA
TGCAGCGTTCGGCCGGGACAAGGGATTTCCGAGCGGTACTTC
CSVRPGQGISERYF